This T cell receptor beta chain was sequenced during a study of shared clonotypes between healthy human individuals. Findings and limits, study-wide: When naive CD4 clonotypes were compared across several donors, about 4.8% were shared. Non-shared clonotypes were found to have lower generation probabilities than the clonotypes that were shared by all four of the sorted-subset donors.

Nashville, Tennessee was home to all donors, who were Caucasian adults. Partitioning of CD4+ cells yielded a CD45RA+ naive subset and a CD45RA-negative memory subset. This CDR3 is built from 14 residues. In germline, CDR1 is MNHEY, CDR2 SMNVEV (reference sequence). The germline V and J ends were trimmed by 7 bases and 4 bases, with 16 bases remaining between them. Clones were read by immunoSEQ multiplex PCR, and TCRdb kept only the in-frame ones, dropping some. The sample consists of about a million clones, 76% of them appearing once. Of note for this clone: Antigen unknown.

The rearrangement uses TRBV27 and TRBJ1-1; no definite D call. This clonotype was obtained from a man younger than 30 in good health. Material for sequencing was memory CD4+ T cells sorted from blood. As for subset: CD45RA-negative fraction. The CDR3 DNA reads TGTGCCAGCACCCGAGATAGGGCTTCCACTGAAGCTTTCTTT. Translation: CASTRDRASTEAFF.